The TCR beta chain described here comes from a study of T cell responses to AZD1222 COVID-19 vaccine. General study points: Spike-spanning, vaccine-associated CD4 TCRs were dominant at 160-218 and 743-854.

Concerning this clone itself: Its target is not known.

Profiled with immunoSEQ multiplex PCR; TCRdb holds only in-frame clones, not every one. Among roughly 120,000 clones listed, about 89% were seen once. Trimming removed 1 base at V and 5 bases at J, with 7 bases between. This CDR3 contains 13 residues. CDR1 is MNHEY and CDR2 is SMNVEV in the germline V gene (reference sequence). The sample consisted of peripheral blood, taken 28 days after the second AZD1222 dose. The clonotype was recovered from an adult who received the AZD1222 COVID-19 vaccine. This chain joins TRBV27 and TRBJ2-3, with D possibly being TRBD2 (5 bases). In nucleotides, the CDR3 is TGTGCCAGCAGTTTATTTGGAGGAGATACGCAGTATTTT. This sequence encodes CASSLFGGDTQYF.